This passage covers 9 T cell receptor beta chains from one sample sequenced in a study of T cells in localized non-small cell lung cancer. Assay: immunoSEQ multiplex PCR; the TCRdb copy retains only in-frame clones and omits some. Altogether 40,000 to 55,000 clones are present, approximately 80% being singletons, with the ten largest covering 15% to 20%. The sequenced sample was peripheral blood mononuclear cells, obtained before any cancer treatment. The origin of the receptors is a man between 40 and 75 years old with stage III lung adenocarcinoma.

The chain combines TRBV2 with TRBJ2-2; D remains unclear. The V and J ends lost 6 bases and 1 base respectively, with 6 bases between them. This CDR3 spans 13 amino acids. Germline V gives CDR1 SNHLY, CDR2 FYNNEI. CDR3 loop: CASRSVNTGELFF. The CDR3 nucleotides are TGTGCCAGCAGATCTGTGAACACCGGGGAGCTGTTTTTT.

The gene calls are TRBV15 and TRBJ2-5; D perhaps matches TRBD2 (5 bases). V was pared by 5 bases and J by 3 bases, with 25 bases between. This CDR3 is 18 amino acids long. Germline V gene data show CDR1 as LNHNV and CDR2 as YYDKDF (reference sequence). The CDR3 is CATSEGILHGGGKETQYF. The CDR3 DNA is TGTGCCACCAGCGAGGGAATTCTCCACGGCGGTGGAAAAGAGACCCAGTACTTC. The variable domain in full, with the rest retrieved from reference TRBV15 and TRBJ2-5, is DAMVIQNPRYQVTQFGKPVTLSCSQTLNHNVMYWYQQKSSQAPKLLFHYYDKDFNNEADTPDNFQSRRPNTSFCFLDIRSPGLGDTAMYLCATSEGILHGGGKETQYFGPGTRLLVL.

This rearrangement joins TRBV7-6 to TRBJ1-4; D unresolved. The germline V gene has CDR1 SGHVS and CDR2 FNYEAQ. Trimming stripped 5 bases from V and 1 base from J, with 8 bases between. This CDR3 region has 14 residues. Here the CDR3 DNA reads TGTGCCAGCAGCGAATGGTTAACTAATGAAAAACTGTTTTTT. This encodes CASSEWLTNEKLFF.

The V gene is TRBV5-4, the J gene TRBJ1-6; D gene ambiguous. V was clipped by 4 bases and J by 0 bases, with 17 bases between them. CDR3 length equals 18 residues. Germline values: CDR1 SGHNT, CDR2 YYREEE (reference sequence). For the CDR3, the DNA is TGTGCCAGCAGCCCCCTGGCGCCCGGAAGCTCCTATAATTCACCCCTCCACTTT. Translating it yields CASSPLAPGSSYNSPLHF.

This clone has just a few counts. The V call is TRBV19, the J call TRBJ2-1; TRBD1 matches at 7 bases. The CDR3 is 18 amino acids. V lost 6 bases and J lost 2; bases outside the gene matches: 16. Germline CDR1 reads LNHDA; CDR2 reads SQIVND (reference sequence). CDR3 DNA sequence: TGTGCCAGTAGCATATACTATTCCGGGACAGAGCCCTACAATGAGCAGTTCTTC. It codes for CASSIYYSGTEPYNEQFF.

The chain is built from TRBV4-1 and TRBJ2-3; D possibly corresponds to TRBD2 (6 bases). The V end was cut by 5 bases, the J end by 2 bases, with 17 bases between. The CDR3 consists of 16 residues. Germline CDR1 reads MGHRA; CDR2 reads YSYEKL. The CDR3, as DNA: TGCGCCAGCAGCTTGGGGGGAGGAACGTCCACAGATACGCAGTATTTT. Amino acid sequence: CASSLGGGTSTDTQYF.

The rearrangement uses TRBV11-3 and TRBJ2-3; 10 bases align to TRBD2. CDR3 length equals 15 residues. The germline CDR1 and CDR2 sequences are SGHNT and YENEEA. Trimming cost V 5 bases and J 4 bases; bases outside gene matches: 6. CDR3 loop: CASSPGTSEADTQYF. In DNA form, the CDR3 reads TGTGCCAGCAGCCCCGGGACTAGCGAAGCAGATACGCAGTATTTT. Filled out from reference TRBV11-3 and TRBJ2-3, the complete variable domain reads EAGVVQSPRYKIIEKKQPVAFWCNPISGHNTLYWYLQNLGQGPELLIRYENEEAVDDSQLPKDRFSAERLKGVDSTLKIQPAELGDSAVYLCASSPGTSEADTQYFGPGTRLTVL.

This chain joins TRBV29-1 and TRBJ2-3; D possibly corresponds to TRBD2 (5 bases). V lost 7 bases and J lost 0, with 17 bases in between. CDR1 is SQVTM and CDR2 is ANQGSEA in the germline V gene. The CDR3 length is 15 residues. The CDR3: CSEAGIGPSTDTQYF. The CDR3 DNA sequence: TGCAGCGAGGCGGGTATAGGTCCTAGCACAGATACGCAGTATTTT.

Points on this clone: One junction end does not reproduce the germline sequence, and a read error may be involved. This chain connects TRBV18 to TRBJ2-5; 7 positions agree with TRBD2. Judging by the DNA end, TRBJ2-7 fits better; the J call may be wrong. The germline V gene has CDR1 KGHSH and CDR2 LQKENI. The CDR3 runs 15 residues. This CDR3 reads CASSPIWGLSSEQYF. For the CDR3, the DNA is TGTGCCAGCTCACCAATCTGGGGACTATCCTCCGAGCAGTACTTC.